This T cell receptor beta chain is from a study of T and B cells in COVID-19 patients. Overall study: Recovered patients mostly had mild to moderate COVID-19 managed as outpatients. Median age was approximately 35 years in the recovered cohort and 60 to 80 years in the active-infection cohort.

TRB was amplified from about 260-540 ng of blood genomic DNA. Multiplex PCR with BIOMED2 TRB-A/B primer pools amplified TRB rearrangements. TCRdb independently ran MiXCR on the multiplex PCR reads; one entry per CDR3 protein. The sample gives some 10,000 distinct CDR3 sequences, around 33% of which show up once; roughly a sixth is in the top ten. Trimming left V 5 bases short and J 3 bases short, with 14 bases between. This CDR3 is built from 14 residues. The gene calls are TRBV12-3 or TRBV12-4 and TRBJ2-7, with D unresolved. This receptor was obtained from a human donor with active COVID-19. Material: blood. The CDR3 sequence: CASSPRRVYYEQYF. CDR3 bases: TGTGCCAGCAGTCCCAGAAGAGTCTACTACGAGCAGTACTTC.